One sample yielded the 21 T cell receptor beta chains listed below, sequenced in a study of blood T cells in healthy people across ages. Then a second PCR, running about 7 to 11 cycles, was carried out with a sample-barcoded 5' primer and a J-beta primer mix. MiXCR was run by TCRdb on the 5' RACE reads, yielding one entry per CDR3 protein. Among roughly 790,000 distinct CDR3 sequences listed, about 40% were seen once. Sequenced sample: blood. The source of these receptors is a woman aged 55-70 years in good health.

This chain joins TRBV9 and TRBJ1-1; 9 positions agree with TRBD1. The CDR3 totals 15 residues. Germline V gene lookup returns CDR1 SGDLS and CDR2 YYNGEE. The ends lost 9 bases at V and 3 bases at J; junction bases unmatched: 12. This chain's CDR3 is CATHPTGGWDTEAFF. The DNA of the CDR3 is TGTGCCACGCATCCCACAGGGGGCTGGGACACTGAAGCTTTCTTT. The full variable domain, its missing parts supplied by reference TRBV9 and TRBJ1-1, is DSGVTQTPKHLITATGQRVTLRCSPRSGDLSVYWYQQSLDQGLQFLIQYYNGEERAKGNILERFSAQQFPDLHSELNLSSLELGDSALYFCATHPTGGWDTEAFFGQGTRLTVV.

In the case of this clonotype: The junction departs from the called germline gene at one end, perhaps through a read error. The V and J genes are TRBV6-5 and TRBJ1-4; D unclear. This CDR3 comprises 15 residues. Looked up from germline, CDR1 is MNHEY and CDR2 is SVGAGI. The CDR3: CASSYGPANNDKLFF. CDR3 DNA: TGTGCCAGCAGTTACGGCCCGGCCAATAATGACAAACTGTTTTTT.

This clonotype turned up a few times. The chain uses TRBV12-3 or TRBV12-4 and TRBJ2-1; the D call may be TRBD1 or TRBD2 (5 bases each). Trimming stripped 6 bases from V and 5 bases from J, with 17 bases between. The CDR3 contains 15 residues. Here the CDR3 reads CASSHGTINHNEQFF. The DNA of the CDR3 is TGTGCCAGCAGCCACGGGACCATAAATCACAATGAGCAGTTCTTC.

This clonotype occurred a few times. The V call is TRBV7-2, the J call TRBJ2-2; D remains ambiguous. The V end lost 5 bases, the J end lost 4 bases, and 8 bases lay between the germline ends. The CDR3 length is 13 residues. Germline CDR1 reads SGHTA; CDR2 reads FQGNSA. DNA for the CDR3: TGTGCCAGCAGCCAGTACCTCACCGGGGAGCTGTTTTTT. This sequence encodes CASSQYLTGELFF.

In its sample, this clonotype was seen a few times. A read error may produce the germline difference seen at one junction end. For the CDR3, the DNA is TGTGCCAGCGGTGAAGTCGGGGATACGCAGTATTTT. Protein sequence: CASGEVGDTQYF. This sequence joins TRBV2 and TRBJ2-3; D unclear. CDR1 is SNHLY, CDR2 FYNNEI, per germline. The CDR3 sequence is 12 residues long.

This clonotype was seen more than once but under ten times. CDR3 nucleotide sequence: TGTGCCAGCAGCGACGGGACAGACCCTTACGAGCAGTACTTC. Protein sequence: CASSDGTDPYEQYF. The rearrangement links TRBV5-6 to TRBJ2-7; TRBD1 aligns across 7 bases. Germline CDR1 SGHDT, CDR2 YYEEEE. V lost 4 bases and J lost 4; bases outside the gene matches: 8. The CDR3 runs 14 residues.

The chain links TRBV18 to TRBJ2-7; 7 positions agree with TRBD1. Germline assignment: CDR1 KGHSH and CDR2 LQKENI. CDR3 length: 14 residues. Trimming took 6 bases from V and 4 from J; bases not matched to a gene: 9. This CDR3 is CASSNLQGSYEQYF. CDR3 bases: TGTGCCAGCTCCAACTTACAGGGGTCGTACGAGCAGTACTTC.

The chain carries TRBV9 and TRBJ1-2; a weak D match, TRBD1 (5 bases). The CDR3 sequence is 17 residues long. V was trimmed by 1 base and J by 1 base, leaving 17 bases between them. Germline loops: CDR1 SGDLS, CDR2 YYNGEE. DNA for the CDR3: TGTGCCAGCAGCGTACGGGACCGGGGATGGGATAACTATGGCTACACCTTC. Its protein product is CASSVRDRGWDNYGYTF.

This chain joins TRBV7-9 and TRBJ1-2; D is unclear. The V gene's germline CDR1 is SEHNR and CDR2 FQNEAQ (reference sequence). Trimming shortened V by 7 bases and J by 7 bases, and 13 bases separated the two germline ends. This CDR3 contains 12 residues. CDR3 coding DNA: TGTGCCAGCACCTCACCCCGAGTTGGCTACACCTTC. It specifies CASTSPRVGYTF. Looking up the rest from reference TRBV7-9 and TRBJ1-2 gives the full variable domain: DTGVSQNPRHKITKRGQNVTFRCDPISEHNRLYWYRQTLGQGPEFLTYFQNEAQLEKSRLLSDRFSAERPKGSFSTLEIQRTEQGDSAMYLCASTSPRVGYTFGSGTRLTVV.

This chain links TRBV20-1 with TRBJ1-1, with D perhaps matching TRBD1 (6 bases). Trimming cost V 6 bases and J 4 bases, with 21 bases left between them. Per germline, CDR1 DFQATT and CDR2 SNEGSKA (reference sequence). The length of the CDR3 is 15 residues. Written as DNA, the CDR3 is TGCAGTGCCCGAGGGGAACAGGGTTGGGGCACTGAAGCTTTCTTT. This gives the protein CSARGEQGWGTEAFF.

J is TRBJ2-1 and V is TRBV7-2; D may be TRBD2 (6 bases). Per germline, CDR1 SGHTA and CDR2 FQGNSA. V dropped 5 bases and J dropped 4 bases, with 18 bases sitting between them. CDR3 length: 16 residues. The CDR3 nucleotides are TGTGCCAGCAGCCCGCGTGGCAGCGGGCCGTACAATGAGCAGTTCTTC. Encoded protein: CASSPRGSGPYNEQFF. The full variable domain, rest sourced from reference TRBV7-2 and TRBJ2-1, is GAGVSQSPSNKVTEKGKDVELRCDPISGHTALYWYRQSLGQGLEFLIYFQGNSAPDKSGLPSDRFSAERTGGSVSTLTIQRTQQEDSAVYLCASSPRGSGPYNEQFFGPGTRLTVL.

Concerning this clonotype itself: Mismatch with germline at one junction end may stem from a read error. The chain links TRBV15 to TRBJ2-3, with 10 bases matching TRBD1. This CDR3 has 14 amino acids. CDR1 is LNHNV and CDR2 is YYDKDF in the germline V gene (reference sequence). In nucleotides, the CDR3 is TGTGCCACCAGCGGGGACAGGGGAGGAGATACGCGGTATTTT. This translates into CATSGDRGGDTRYF.

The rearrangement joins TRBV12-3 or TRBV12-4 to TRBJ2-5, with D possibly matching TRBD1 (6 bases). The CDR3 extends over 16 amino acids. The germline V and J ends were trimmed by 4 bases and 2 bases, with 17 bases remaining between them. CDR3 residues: CASSSALTGPQETQYF. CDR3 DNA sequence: TGTGCCAGCAGTTCAGCACTGACAGGACCTCAAGAGACCCAGTACTTC.

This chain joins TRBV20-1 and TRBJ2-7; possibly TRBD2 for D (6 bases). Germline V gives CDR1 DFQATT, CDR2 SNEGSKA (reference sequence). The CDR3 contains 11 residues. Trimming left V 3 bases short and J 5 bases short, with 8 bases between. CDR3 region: CSASPGDEQYF. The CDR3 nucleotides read TGCAGTGCTAGTCCGGGGGACGAGCAGTACTTC.

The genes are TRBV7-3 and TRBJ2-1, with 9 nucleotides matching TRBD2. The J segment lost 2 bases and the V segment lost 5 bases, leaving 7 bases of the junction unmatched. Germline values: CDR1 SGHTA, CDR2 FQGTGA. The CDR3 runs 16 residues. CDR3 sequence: CASSLTSGFAYNEQFF. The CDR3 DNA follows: TGTGCCAGCAGCCTGACTAGCGGATTTGCCTACAATGAGCAGTTCTTC.

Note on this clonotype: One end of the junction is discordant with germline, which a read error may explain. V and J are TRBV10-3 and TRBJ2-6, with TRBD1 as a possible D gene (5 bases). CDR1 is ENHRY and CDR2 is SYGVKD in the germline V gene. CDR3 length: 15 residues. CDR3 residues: CAISDRNSGANVPTF. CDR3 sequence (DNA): TGTGCCATCAGTGACAGGAACTCTGGGGCCAACGTCCCGACTTTC.

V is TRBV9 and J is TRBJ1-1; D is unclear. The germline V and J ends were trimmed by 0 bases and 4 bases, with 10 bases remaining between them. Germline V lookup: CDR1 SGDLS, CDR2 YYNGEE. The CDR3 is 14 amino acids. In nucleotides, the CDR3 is TGTGCCAGCAGCGTAGATTACACCGGCACTGAAGCTTTCTTT. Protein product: CASSVDYTGTEAFF. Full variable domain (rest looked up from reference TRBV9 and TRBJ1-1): DSGVTQTPKHLITATGQRVTLRCSPRSGDLSVYWYQQSLDQGLQFLIQYYNGEERAKGNILERFSAQQFPDLHSELNLSSLELGDSALYFCASSVDYTGTEAFFGQGTRLTVV.

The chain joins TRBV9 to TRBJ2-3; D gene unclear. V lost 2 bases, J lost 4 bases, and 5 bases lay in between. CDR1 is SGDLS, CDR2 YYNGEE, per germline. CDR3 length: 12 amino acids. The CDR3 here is CASSVSPDTQYF. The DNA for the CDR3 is TGTGCCAGCAGCGTTAGTCCAGATACGCAGTATTTT.

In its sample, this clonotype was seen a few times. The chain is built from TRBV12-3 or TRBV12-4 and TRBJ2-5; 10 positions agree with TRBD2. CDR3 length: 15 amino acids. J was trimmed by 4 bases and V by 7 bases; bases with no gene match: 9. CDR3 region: CASTLGSGGGETQYF. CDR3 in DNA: TGTGCCAGCACCTTAGGGAGCGGGGGGGGAGAGACCCAGTACTTC.

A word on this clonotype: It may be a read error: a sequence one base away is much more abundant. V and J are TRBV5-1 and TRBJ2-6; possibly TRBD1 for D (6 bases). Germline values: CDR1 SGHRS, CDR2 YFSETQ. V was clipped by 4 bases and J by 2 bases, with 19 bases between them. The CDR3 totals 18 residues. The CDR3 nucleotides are TGCGCCAGCAGCCGTGGTGGGGACACATACCCTGGGGCCAACGTCCTGACTTTC. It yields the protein CASSRGGDTYPGANVLTF.

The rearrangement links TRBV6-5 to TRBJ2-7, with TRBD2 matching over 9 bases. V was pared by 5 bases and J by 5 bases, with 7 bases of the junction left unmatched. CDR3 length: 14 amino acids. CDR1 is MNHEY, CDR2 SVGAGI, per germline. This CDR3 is CASSGAGGRNEQYF. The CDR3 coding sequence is TGTGCCAGCAGTGGAGCGGGAGGAAGGAACGAGCAGTACTTC.